This passage covers 21 T cell receptor beta chains from one sample sequenced in a study of T cells in Graves' hyperthyroidism and ophthalmopathy. Amplified TCR beta CDR3 regions came from RNA transcripts. Carried out on the TCR CDR3, a first-round RT-PCR used the HTBI primer set. TCRdb itself ran the multiplex PCR reads through MiXCR, one entry per CDR3 protein. Among about 350,000 distinct CDR3 sequences listed, approximately 15% were seen once. Specimen: blood. These receptor sequences come from a woman in her twenties or thirties with Graves' hyperthyroidism.

This clonotype was detected many times. The CDR3 is CASSTTSGGASTDTQYF. As DNA, the CDR3 is TGTGCCAGCTCAACGACTAGCGGAGGGGCTAGCACAGATACGCAGTATTTT. The chain links TRBV18 to TRBJ2-3, with 9 bases identical to TRBD2. Looked up from germline, CDR1 is KGHSH and CDR2 is LQKENI. CDR3 length: 17 amino acids. J lost 0 bases, V lost 5 bases, and 9 bases had no gene match.

This rearrangement joins TRBV5-1 to TRBJ2-3; D gene uncertain. V lost 5 bases and J 6 bases, leaving 13 bases between the germline ends. The CDR3 has 13 residues. CDR1 is SGHRS and CDR2 is YFSETQ in the germline V gene. In DNA form, the CDR3 reads TGCGCCAGCAGGGATTCCCTGGGGGATACGCAGTATTTT. Translating it yields CASRDSLGDTQYF.

The rearrangement uses TRBV20-1 and TRBJ2-2, with no clear D. The V end lost 1 base, the J end lost 5 bases, and 17 bases lay between the germline ends. Germline V gives CDR1 DFQATT, CDR2 SNEGSKA (reference sequence). The CDR3 covers 16 residues. The DNA of the CDR3 is TGCAGTGCTAGAGTAGATTATTGGCGTCGAACCGGGGAGCTGTTTTTT. This encodes CSARVDYWRRTGELFF.

The chain carries TRBV20-1 and TRBJ2-7; the match to TRBD1 covers 7 bases. The CDR3 is made up of 15 amino acids. Trimming at V came to 7 bases and at J to 6 bases, leaving 18 bases not matched to a gene. The V gene's germline CDR1 is DFQATT and CDR2 SNEGSKA (reference sequence). CDR3 sequence: CSVSTGKQLSREQYF. CDR3 nucleotide sequence: TGCAGTGTTTCGACAGGGAAACAACTCTCTCGCGAGCAGTACTTC.

This sequence joins TRBV19 and TRBJ2-1; D may correspond to TRBD1 or TRBD2 (5 bases each). The CDR3 has 14 amino acids. Germline values: CDR1 LNHDA, CDR2 SQIVND (reference sequence). V lost 5 bases and J lost 5, with 13 bases in between. The CDR3 here is CASSPRQRNNEQFF. Here the CDR3 DNA reads TGTGCCAGTAGTCCCCGACAGCGGAACAATGAGCAGTTCTTC.

This clonotype was detected many times. The CDR3 sequence is CASSQGTSRAFF. The CDR3 region has the DNA TGTGCCAGCAGCCAAGGCACCAGTAGGGCTTTCTTT. The V and J genes are TRBV3-1 and TRBJ1-1; D not certain. The CDR3 spans 12 residues. Germline CDR1 LGHDT, CDR2 YNNKEL (reference sequence). Trimming took 1 base from V and 11 from J, leaving 11 bases between them.

This clonotype was seen at least ten times. The chain combines TRBV2 with TRBJ1-5; maybe TRBD1 (6 bases). This CDR3 is 14 amino acids long. Germline CDR1 reads SNHLY; CDR2 reads FYNNEI. Deletions cut 7 bases from V and 3 bases from J, with 13 bases between. The CDR3 bases are TGTGCCAGCACCGCGGACAGATACAATCAGCCCCAGCATTTT. It codes for CASTADRYNQPQHF.

This clonotype was counted many times. The chain is built from TRBV2 and TRBJ2-7, with D uncertain. With 4 bases removed from V and 3 bases from J, the gap between germline ends came to 7 bases. The CDR3 extends over 12 amino acids. The germline V gene has CDR1 SNHLY and CDR2 FYNNEI. CDR3: CASSGSLYEQYF. CDR3 nucleotides: TGTGCCAGCAGTGGGAGCCTCTACGAGCAGTACTTC.

This clonotype was detected ten times or more. The gene calls are TRBV3-1 and TRBJ2-3; 9 bases line up with TRBD1. Germline values: CDR1 LGHDT, CDR2 YNNKEL (reference sequence). Trimming removed 2 bases from V and 2 bases from J; junction bases left unmatched: 5. The CDR3 contains 16 residues. DNA of the CDR3: TGTGCCAGCAGCCAAAGACAGGGGGTATCCACAGATACGCAGTATTTT. Translation gives CASSQRQGVSTDTQYF.

This clonotype appeared a single time. The chain uses TRBV19 and TRBJ2-2; no definite D call. Deletions cut 7 bases from V and 4 bases from J, with 4 bases between. This CDR3 contains 11 residues. CDR1 and CDR2 (germline): LNHDA, SQIVND (reference sequence). CDR3 nucleotides: TGTGCCAGTACCGCCACCGGGGAGCTGTTTTTT. Amino acids: CASTATGELFF. The full variable domain, completed using reference TRBV19 and TRBJ2-2, is DGGITQSPKYLFRKEGQNVTLSCEQNLNHDAMYWYRQDPGQGLRLIYYSQIVNDFQKGDIAEGYSVSREKKESFPLTVTSAQKNPTAFYLCASTATGELFFGEGSRLTVL.

This sequence joins TRBV30 and TRBJ1-5; D call uncertain. Trimming took 1 base from V and 0 from J, leaving 7 bases between them. CDR3 length equals 14 residues. Germline CDR1 and CDR2: GTSNPN and SVGIG (reference sequence). CDR3 protein: CAWSGSYSNQPQHF. The CDR3 nucleotides are TGTGCCTGGAGTGGATCTTATAGCAATCAGCCCCAGCATTTT.

The chain recombines TRBV7-9 with TRBJ2-7; 8 nucleotides agree with TRBD1. Per the germline V gene, CDR1 is SEHNR and CDR2 is FQNEAQ (reference sequence). The CDR3 is made up of 12 amino acids. Unmatched junction bases numbered 3, after V lost 5 bases and J lost 6 bases. DNA of the CDR3: TGTGCCAGCAGCCGGGGGACAGGCGAGCAGTACTTC. It encodes CASSRGTGEQYF. The complete variable domain, with remaining parts taken from reference TRBV7-9 and TRBJ2-7, reads DTGVSQNPRHKITKRGQNVTFRCDPISEHNRLYWYRQTLGQGPEFLTYFQNEAQLEKSRLLSDRFSAERPKGSFSTLEIQRTEQGDSAMYLCASSRGTGEQYFGPGTRLTVT.

This clonotype was detected a few times. V is TRBV5-6 and J is TRBJ2-7, with TRBD1 matching 7 bases. J gave up 2 bases and V 5 bases, and 10 bases lay outside the gene matches. Germline V gene data show CDR1 as SGHDT and CDR2 as YYEEEE. There are 15 residues in the CDR3. The CDR3 region is CASRISGTVTYEQYF. In DNA, the CDR3 is TGTGCCAGCAGGATATCCGGGACAGTGACCTACGAGCAGTACTTC.

This chain joins TRBV20-1 and TRBJ2-7, with 8 bases matching TRBD2. Germline CDR1 and CDR2: DFQATT and SNEGSKA (reference sequence). The CDR3 loop spans 20 amino acids. After removal of 3 bases from V and 7 bases from J, the junction contained 29 bases not matched to a gene. CDR3 DNA sequence: TGCAGTGCTAGGCTGGAGCTCCGGAATCTAGCGGGCCTGTCCCCTGTGGAGCAGTACTTC. Translating gives CSARLELRNLAGLSPVEQYF.

This CDR3 reads CASSLRGAPYEQYF. The CDR3 DNA follows: TGTGCCAGCAGTTTGCGGGGGGCTCCCTACGAGCAGTACTTC. The gene calls are TRBV28 and TRBJ2-7; 8 bases match TRBD2. The CDR3 sequence is 14 residues long. Germline CDR1 reads MDHEN; CDR2 reads SYDVKM. Losses at the gene ends were 3 bases for V and 2 bases for J; bases not matched to a gene: 3.

This clonotype was seen ten or more times. The rearrangement links TRBV2 to TRBJ1-5; TRBD1 might be the D (5 bases). The CDR3 spans 13 residues. Trimming pared 7 bases from V and 5 bases from J, leaving 12 bases between. Germline CDR1 SNHLY, CDR2 FYNNEI. The CDR3 sequence is CASNWRDDQPQHF. Here the CDR3 DNA reads TGTGCCAGCAACTGGAGGGACGATCAGCCCCAGCATTTT.

The chain recombines TRBV20-1 with TRBJ1-5; TRBD1 might be the D (6 bases). V lost 0 bases, J lost 3 bases, and 15 bases lay in between. The germline CDR1 and CDR2 sequences are DFQATT and SNEGSKA (reference sequence). The CDR3 spans 16 residues. The chain's CDR3 is CSARDVLTGFNQPQHF. CDR3 DNA sequence: TGCAGTGCTAGAGACGTCCTTACAGGGTTCAATCAGCCCCAGCATTTT.

This clonotype appeared many times. The chain carries TRBV28 and TRBJ1-5; D ambiguous. This CDR3 region has 14 residues. Trimming removed 10 bases at V and 1 base at J, with 14 bases between. The germline V gene has CDR1 MDHEN and CDR2 SYDVKM. CDR3 sequence: CATSLGRSNQPQHF. CDR3 bases: TGTGCCACATCCCTCGGACGGAGCAATCAGCCCCAGCATTTT.

This clonotype was seen at least ten times. The J gene is TRBJ2-2, the V gene TRBV7-2, with 12 bases lining up with TRBD2. This CDR3 spans 15 amino acids. The junction had 3 bases not matched to a gene; V was cut back by 5 bases and J by 5 bases. Germline assignment: CDR1 SGHTA and CDR2 FQGNSA. The CDR3 region is CASSPGTSGTGELFF. The CDR3 nucleotides read TGTGCCAGCAGCCCAGGGACTAGCGGGACCGGGGAGCTGTTTTTT. Combining the CDR3 with reference TRBV7-2 and TRBJ2-2 gives the whole variable domain GAGVSQSPSNKVTEKGKDVELRCDPISGHTALYWYRQSLGQGLEFLIYFQGNSAPDKSGLPSDRFSAERTGGSVSTLTIQRTQQEDSAVYLCASSPGTSGTGELFFGEGSRLTVL.

The chain employs TRBV4-3 and TRBJ1-2; no firm D call. Trimming pared 0 bases from V and 8 bases from J, leaving 10 bases between. Germline CDR1 and CDR2: LGHNA and YSLEER. The CDR3 covers 13 residues. CDR3 residues: CASSQDRRGGYTF. The CDR3, as DNA: TGCGCCAGCAGCCAAGATCGTCGGGGAGGCTACACCTTC.

The J gene is TRBJ2-1, the V gene TRBV3-1; 13 bases fit TRBD2. Germline V gene lookup returns CDR1 LGHDT and CDR2 YNNKEL (reference sequence). The CDR3 sequence is 18 residues long. V trimming: 4 bases; J trimming: 5 bases; junction bases outside the gene matches: 11. The CDR3 sequence is CASSLRLTTSGRNNEQFF. Here the CDR3 DNA reads TGTGCCAGCAGCCTACGACTGACGACTAGCGGGAGGAACAATGAGCAGTTCTTC.